This paragraph reports one T cell receptor beta chain. There are 15 residues in the CDR3. V lost 2 bases, J lost 8 bases, and 13 bases lay in between. Germline V gives CDR1 MGHRA, CDR2 YSYEKL. PCR was performed using 60 Vbeta and 13 Jbeta primers. Libraries were prepared by immunoSEQ multiplex PCR; TCRdb keeps only in-frame clonotypes and omits some of them. Seen here are roughly 120,000 clones, 73% observed once, and the top ten hold under 5.5%. The sample is drawn from a study of cytomegalovirus exposure and HLA in healthy donors. The chain uses TRBV4-1 and TRBJ1-6; D unresolved. The sample comprised PBMCs. This clonotype was sampled from a man between 60 and 70 years old in good health and CMV-seropositive. The CDR3, as DNA: TGCGCCAGCAGCCAACGCATAACGGGAGATTCACCCCTCCACTTT. It is translated as CASSQRITGDSPLHF.